The rows below give T cell receptor beta chains drawn from one sample of a study of T cell responses to AZD1222 COVID-19 vaccine. Using immunoSEQ multiplex PCR, the repertoire was profiled, and TCRdb retains in-frame clones only, with some absent. The data hold around 200,000 clones, with roughly 91% observed a single time. The sequences come from peripheral blood, collected on day 0 of AZD1222 vaccination. The receptors shown here come from an adult in good health. Each CDR3 is given with its conserved first and last residue. The D gene is left open where the match is weak. Clone size is shown for a subset of rows, as once, few, many or a class of expanded clone.

j_call: TRBJ2-7
v_call: TRBV7-9
clone_size: .
d_call: TRBD2
cdr3_aa: CASSLGGLAGVGEQYF
cdr3_nt: TGTGCCAGCAGCTTAGGCGGACTAGCGGGAGTGGGCGAGCAGTACTTC

j_call: TRBJ1-5
v_call: TRBV5-5
clone_size: once
d_call: .
cdr3_aa: CASSLYDSNQPQHF
cdr3_nt: TGTGCCAGCAGCTTGTACGACAGCAATCAGCCCCAGCATTTT

j_call: TRBJ2-1
v_call: TRBV2
clone_size: .
d_call: .
cdr3_aa: CANSEGFTSYNEQFF
cdr3_nt: TGTGCCAACAGTGAAGGGTTTACGTCCTACAATGAGCAGTTCTTC

j_call: TRBJ1-2
v_call: TRBV10-3
clone_size: .
d_call: .
cdr3_aa: CAISESRGDYGYTF
cdr3_nt: TGTGCCATCAGTGAGTCTAGGGGCGACTATGGCTACACCTTC

j_call: TRBJ2-7
v_call: TRBV15
clone_size: few
d_call: .
cdr3_aa: CATSRDSTSWEQYF
cdr3_nt: TGTGCCACCAGCAGAGATTCGACGAGTTGGGAGCAGTACTTC

j_call: TRBJ2-7
v_call: TRBV6-5
clone_size: once
d_call: .
cdr3_aa: CASSYSADPADEQYF
cdr3_nt: TGTGCCAGCAGTTACTCAGCGGACCCCGCGGACGAGCAGTACTTC

j_call: TRBJ2-3
v_call: TRBV10-1
clone_size: .
d_call: TRBD1
cdr3_aa: CASSDSGQGTDTQYF
cdr3_nt: TGCGCCAGCAGTGACTCGGGACAGGGGACAGATACGCAGTATTTT

j_call: TRBJ2-5
v_call: TRBV4-3
clone_size: .
d_call: .
cdr3_aa: CASSQDGFGDGETQYF
cdr3_nt: TGCGCCAGCAGCCAAGACGGATTTGGTGATGGCGAGACCCAGTACTTC

j_call: TRBJ2-2
v_call: TRBV5-6
clone_size: .
d_call: TRBD2
cdr3_aa: CASSLRGAGELFF
cdr3_nt: TGTGCCAGCAGCTTGCGGGGGGCCGGGGAGCTGTTTTTT

j_call: TRBJ2-2
v_call: TRBV6-5
clone_size: .
d_call: .
cdr3_aa: CACNPYTSTGELFF
cdr3_nt: TGTGCCTGCAACCCCTACACGAGCACCGGGGAGCTGTTTTTT

j_call: TRBJ1-1
v_call: TRBV27
clone_size: .
d_call: TRBD1
cdr3_aa: CASSWHLQGRNTEAFF
cdr3_nt: TGTGCCAGCAGTTGGCACCTACAGGGGCGGAACACTGAAGCTTTCTTT

j_call: TRBJ2-1
v_call: TRBV6-5
clone_size: .
d_call: .
cdr3_aa: CASSRVLDNEQFF
cdr3_nt: TGTGCCAGCAGCCGCGTCTTAGACAATGAGCAGTTCTTC

j_call: TRBJ1-3
v_call: TRBV10-3
clone_size: .
d_call: .
cdr3_aa: CAITLDGDSGNTIYF
cdr3_nt: TGTGCCATCACCCTGGACGGAGACTCTGGAAACACCATATATTTT

j_call: TRBJ1-5
v_call: TRBV2
clone_size: .
d_call: TRBD1
cdr3_aa: CASSGGTGGTQPQHF
cdr3_nt: TGTGCCAGCAGTGGAGGGACAGGGGGCACACAGCCCCAGCATTTT

j_call: TRBJ2-7
v_call: TRBV3-1/TRBV3-2
clone_size: .
d_call: TRBD2
cdr3_aa: CATTGTSGRGQYF
cdr3_nt: TGTGCCACAACCGGGACTAGCGGGAGAGGGCAGTACTTC

j_call: TRBJ2-5
v_call: TRBV9
clone_size: .
d_call: .
cdr3_aa: CASSVLQDGGTQYF
cdr3_nt: TGTGCCAGCAGCGTGTTACAGGACGGCGGGACCCAGTACTTC

j_call: TRBJ2-5
v_call: TRBV10-3
clone_size: few
d_call: .
cdr3_aa: CAISPQEWDQETQYF
cdr3_nt: TGTGCCATCAGTCCACAAGAGTGGGACCAAGAGACCCAGTACTTC

j_call: TRBJ2-7
v_call: TRBV14
clone_size: .
d_call: .
cdr3_aa: CASSPLRGEQYF
cdr3_nt: TGTGCCAGCAGCCCCCTTCGGGGGGAGCAGTACTTC

j_call: TRBJ1-6
v_call: TRBV10-3
clone_size: .
d_call: .
cdr3_aa: CAISKEDRNSPLHF
cdr3_nt: TGTGCCATCAGTAAGGAGGACCGGAATTCACCCCTCCACTTT

j_call: TRBJ2-7
v_call: TRBV28
clone_size: .
d_call: TRBD1
cdr3_aa: CASSPDRGRYEQYF
cdr3_nt: TGTGCCAGCAGCCCGGACAGGGGCAGATACGAGCAGTACTTC

j_call: TRBJ1-5
v_call: TRBV28
clone_size: .
d_call: .
cdr3_aa: CASSLGGESYQPQHF
cdr3_nt: TGTGCCAGCAGTCTGGGGGGCGAGTCGTATCAGCCCCAGCATTTT

j_call: TRBJ2-1
v_call: TRBV3-1/TRBV3-2
clone_size: .
d_call: .
cdr3_aa: CASSQDTGNNEQFF
cdr3_nt: TGTGCCAGCAGCCAAGATACGGGGAACAATGAGCAGTTCTTC

j_call: TRBJ2-1
v_call: TRBV3-1/TRBV3-2
clone_size: once
d_call: TRBD2
cdr3_aa: CASSQPGLTYNEQFF
cdr3_nt: TGTGCCAGCAGCCAGCCGGGACTAACGTACAATGAGCAGTTCTTC

j_call: TRBJ2-3
v_call: TRBV11-2
clone_size: .
d_call: .
cdr3_aa: CASSLAWTDTQYF
cdr3_nt: TGTGCCAGCAGTCTCGCCTGGACAGATACGCAGTATTTT

j_call: TRBJ2-7
v_call: TRBV18
clone_size: .
d_call: .
cdr3_aa: CASSPGTYPYYEQYF
cdr3_nt: TGTGCCAGCTCACCCGGGACGTACCCGTACTACGAGCAGTACTTC

j_call: TRBJ1-1
v_call: TRBV14
clone_size: few
d_call: .
cdr3_aa: CASSQDNIGWFQDTEAFF
cdr3_nt: TGTGCCAGCAGCCAAGATAATATCGGATGGTTTCAGGACACTGAAGCTTTCTTT

j_call: TRBJ2-3
v_call: TRBV9
clone_size: .
d_call: .
cdr3_aa: CASSVVEAPGGTQYF
cdr3_nt: TGTGCCAGCAGCGTAGTCGAGGCCCCCGGGGGTACGCAGTATTTT

j_call: TRBJ2-7
v_call: TRBV24-1
clone_size: .
d_call: .
cdr3_aa: CATSDSLTAGYEQYF
cdr3_nt: TGTGCCACCAGTGATTCCCTGACAGCCGGCTACGAGCAGTACTTC

j_call: TRBJ1-1
v_call: TRBV5-6
clone_size: .
d_call: TRBD1
cdr3_aa: CASRDRGYTEAFF
cdr3_nt: TGTGCCAGCAGAGACAGGGGGTACACTGAAGCTTTCTTT

j_call: TRBJ1-1
v_call: TRBV5-1
clone_size: .
d_call: TRBD1
cdr3_aa: CASSLALTGEKNTEAFF
cdr3_nt: TGCGCCAGCAGCTTGGCCCTAACAGGGGAAAAGAACACTGAAGCTTTCTTT

j_call: TRBJ2-3
v_call: TRBV5-1
clone_size: .
d_call: .
cdr3_aa: CASSPLVLDTQYF
cdr3_nt: TGCGCCAGCAGCCCCCTCGTTTTAGATACGCAGTATTTT

j_call: TRBJ1-5
v_call: TRBV28
clone_size: .
d_call: TRBD1
cdr3_aa: CASKISLQGAGVPNQPQHF
cdr3_nt: TGTGCCAGCAAAATTTCCTTACAGGGGGCTGGGGTCCCGAATCAGCCCCAGCATTTT

j_call: TRBJ2-2
v_call: TRBV7-9
clone_size: .
d_call: .
cdr3_aa: CASYWDRRDTGELFF
cdr3_nt: TGTGCCAGCTATTGGGACCGGCGGGACACCGGGGAGCTGTTTTTT

j_call: TRBJ1-2
v_call: TRBV14
clone_size: .
d_call: .
cdr3_aa: CASSQDIGFYGYTF
cdr3_nt: TGTGCCAGCAGCCAAGATATCGGTTTCTATGGCTACACCTTC

j_call: TRBJ2-5
v_call: TRBV6-5
clone_size: .
d_call: TRBD2
cdr3_aa: CASSRGGRETQYF
cdr3_nt: TGTGCCAGCAGCCGGGGGGGCCGGGAGACCCAGTACTTC

j_call: TRBJ2-3
v_call: TRBV10-3
clone_size: .
d_call: .
cdr3_aa: CATRTTRVPDTQYF
cdr3_nt: TGTGCCACCCGGACTACCCGAGTCCCAGATACGCAGTATTTT

j_call: TRBJ2-1
v_call: TRBV7-8
clone_size: few
d_call: .
cdr3_aa: CASSSAGEAGRNEQFF
cdr3_nt: TGTGCCAGCAGCTCCGCAGGGGAAGCGGGAAGAAATGAGCAGTTCTTC

j_call: TRBJ2-2
v_call: TRBV9
clone_size: .
d_call: TRBD2
cdr3_aa: CASSVVAGGFTNTGELFF
cdr3_nt: TGTGCCAGCAGCGTAGTAGCGGGGGGGTTTACGAACACCGGGGAGCTGTTTTTT

j_call: TRBJ2-1
v_call: TRBV5-5
clone_size: .
d_call: .
cdr3_aa: CASSLASGGSYNEQFF
cdr3_nt: TGTGCCAGCAGCTTGGCGAGCGGCGGGTCCTACAATGAGCAGTTCTTC

j_call: TRBJ2-3
v_call: TRBV7-2
clone_size: .
d_call: TRBD1
cdr3_aa: CASSLTGVGDTQYF
cdr3_nt: TGTGCCAGCAGCTTGACAGGGGTAGGAGATACGCAGTATTTT

j_call: TRBJ1-1
v_call: TRBV28
clone_size: .
d_call: TRBD1
cdr3_aa: CASSSTGTNTEAFF
cdr3_nt: TGTGCCAGCAGTTCGACAGGGACGAACACTGAAGCTTTCTTT

j_call: TRBJ1-4
v_call: TRBV7-8
clone_size: .
d_call: TRBD1
cdr3_aa: CASSLEQRDRGFRATNEKLFF
cdr3_nt: TGTGCCAGCAGCTTAGAACAAAGGGACAGGGGGTTTAGGGCAACTAATGAAAAACTGTTTTTT

j_call: TRBJ2-2
v_call: TRBV6-1
clone_size: .
d_call: TRBD2
cdr3_aa: CASSDPAGVSTGELFF
cdr3_nt: TGTGCCAGCAGTGATCCAGCGGGAGTGAGCACCGGGGAGCTGTTTTTT

j_call: TRBJ2-2
v_call: TRBV9
clone_size: .
d_call: .
cdr3_aa: CASSQDWSGTGELFF
cdr3_nt: TGTGCCAGCAGCCAAGACTGGAGTGGCACCGGGGAGCTGTTTTTT

j_call: TRBJ2-3
v_call: TRBV6-7
clone_size: .
d_call: TRBD2
cdr3_aa: CASTIAGEVSTQYF
cdr3_nt: TGTGCCAGCACAATAGCGGGGGAGGTTTCTACGCAGTATTTT

j_call: TRBJ2-7
v_call: TRBV29-1
clone_size: .
d_call: TRBD2
cdr3_aa: CSVETGTSGPLQYF
cdr3_nt: TGCAGCGTGGAAACCGGGACTAGCGGTCCCCTTCAGTACTTC

j_call: TRBJ2-5
v_call: TRBV12-3/TRBV12-4
clone_size: .
d_call: .
cdr3_aa: CASSPHRQETQYF
cdr3_nt: TGTGCCAGCAGTCCCCACAGACAAGAGACCCAGTACTTC

j_call: TRBJ1-2
v_call: TRBV24-1
clone_size: .
d_call: .
cdr3_aa: CATSDPGTNYGYTF
cdr3_nt: TGTGCCACCAGTGATCCAGGAACTAACTATGGCTACACCTTC

j_call: TRBJ2-1
v_call: TRBV24-1
clone_size: .
d_call: TRBD1
cdr3_aa: CATSDPIPDRGGKGQFF
cdr3_nt: TGTGCCACCAGTGATCCCATCCCGGACAGGGGGGGAAAAGGGCAGTTCTTC

j_call: TRBJ1-5
v_call: TRBV18
clone_size: .
d_call: .
cdr3_aa: CASGTAGRNQPQHF
cdr3_nt: TGTGCCAGCGGAACGGCGGGCCGCAATCAGCCCCAGCATTTT

j_call: TRBJ2-1
v_call: TRBV7-3
clone_size: few
d_call: .
cdr3_aa: CASSLGPQTNEQFF
cdr3_nt: TGTGCCAGCAGCTTAGGACCCCAAACCAATGAGCAGTTCTTC

j_call: TRBJ1-1
v_call: TRBV4-3
clone_size: .
d_call: .
cdr3_aa: CASSQVAGPVGYTEAFF
cdr3_nt: TGCGCCAGCAGCCAAGTCGCCGGGCCGGTAGGCTACACTGAAGCTTTCTTT

j_call: TRBJ2-7
v_call: TRBV29-1
clone_size: once
d_call: TRBD2
cdr3_aa: CSVEGTSGRRSSYEQYF
cdr3_nt: TGCAGCGTTGAGGGGACTAGCGGGAGGCGAAGCTCCTACGAGCAGTACTTC

j_call: TRBJ2-7
v_call: TRBV27
clone_size: once
d_call: .
cdr3_aa: CASSKTHRDHYEQYF
cdr3_nt: TGTGCCAGCAGTAAAACCCACAGGGACCACTACGAGCAGTACTTC